This TCR beta chain was sequenced for a study of T-cell memory formation after mild COVID-19. About the research overall: TCR clusters largely stayed donor specific. Overall study results and limits: Contracting clones localized mainly to CM and EM when CD4+ and mainly to EMRA when CD8+.

This clonotype has just a few counts. Its antigen is undetermined. The CDR3 is 14 residues long. The germline gives CDR1 MNHEY, CDR2 SVGEGT. Trimming took 2 bases from V and 8 from J, leaving 14 bases between them. TCRdb passed the 5' RACE reads through MiXCR, listing each CDR3 protein once. The data show 250,000 to 300,000 distinct CDR3 sequences, about 17% seen once. The receptor was derived from a man aged 18 to 30 who had mild COVID-19 (a few samples of this study predate the infection). Cell type and time point are not known. J is TRBJ2-3 and V is TRBV6-2 or TRBV6-3, with D possibly matching TRBD1 (6 bases). The sequencing sample was made of PBMCs or a T cell subset sorted from them (not recorded which). The CDR3 protein is CASSYLGADATQYF. CDR3 nucleotides: TGTGCCAGCAGTTACCTGGGGGCTGATGCTACGCAGTATTTT.